These 6 T cell receptor beta chains share one sample of origin, sequenced in a study of control samples from healthy donors and cancer patients. Profiling relied on immunoSEQ multiplex PCR, and the TCRdb table lists in-frame clones only, not all of them. The table lists about 140,000 clones, approximately 91% of them singletons, with around 9% in the top ten. Sequenced material: blood. The receptor source for this set is a woman in her 30s in good health.

The chain recombines TRBV5-4 with TRBJ1-2; D might be TRBD1 (5 bases). The CDR3 contains 13 residues. Trimming cost V 3 bases and J 6 bases, with 12 bases left between them. CDR1 and CDR2 from the germline V gene are SGHNT and YYREEE (reference sequence). CDR3 DNA: TGTGCCAGCAGCTCGTTTAGGGGTCATGGCTACACCTTC. Residues: CASSSFRGHGYTF.

This rearrangement joins TRBV6-6 to TRBJ1-2, with unresolved D. Germline loops: CDR1 MNHNY, CDR2 SVGAGI (reference sequence). This CDR3 is 11 amino acids long. Trimming took 2 bases from V and 4 from J, leaving 2 bases between them. CDR3 region: CASSYTYGYTF. The CDR3, as DNA: TGTGCCAGCAGTTACACCTATGGCTACACCTTC.

This clone showed up just once. The rearrangement joins TRBV6-5 to TRBJ2-5; D uncertain. The CDR3 has 14 residues. The germline gives CDR1 MNHEY, CDR2 SVGAGI. V dropped 9 bases and J dropped 4 bases, with 18 bases sitting between them. This CDR3 is CASRAFGQRETQYF. CDR3 nucleotide sequence: TGTGCCAGTCGGGCGTTCGGCCAGCGAGAGACCCAGTACTTC.

The chain is built from TRBV28 and TRBJ1-6; D possibly corresponds to TRBD1 (5 bases). V was cut by 5 bases and J by 13 bases, with 27 bases left in between. The CDR3 totals 17 residues. The germline CDR1 and CDR2 sequences are MDHEN and SYDVKM. CDR3 in amino acids: CASSPIWGDLPTTPLHF. In nucleotides, the CDR3 is TGTGCCAGCAGTCCCATATGGGGGGACTTGCCTACAACCCCCCTCCACTTT.

This clone came up a few times. This sample also contains other DNA sequences that code for the same CDR3. The chain's CDR3 is CASSSGTGGNEQFF. Here the CDR3 DNA reads TGTGCCAGCAGCTCCGGGACAGGAGGCAATGAGCAGTTCTTC. V is TRBV6-5 and J is TRBJ2-1; 8 bases line up with TRBD1. This CDR3 spans 14 amino acids. The germline V gene has CDR1 MNHEY and CDR2 SVGAGI. Trimming at V came to 6 bases and at J to 6 bases, leaving 7 bases not matched to a gene.

V usage is TRBV7-2 and J usage is TRBJ1-3, with D possibly being TRBD1 (6 bases). The CDR3 has 17 residues. Germline V gene sequence: CDR1 SGHTA, CDR2 FQGNSA. V was trimmed by 2 bases and J by 7 bases, leaving 21 bases between them. The CDR3 DNA follows: TGTGCCAGCAGCTTAACGGACAGACTGAGGAGCTCTAACACCATATATTTT. Translating gives CASSLTDRLRSSNTIYF.